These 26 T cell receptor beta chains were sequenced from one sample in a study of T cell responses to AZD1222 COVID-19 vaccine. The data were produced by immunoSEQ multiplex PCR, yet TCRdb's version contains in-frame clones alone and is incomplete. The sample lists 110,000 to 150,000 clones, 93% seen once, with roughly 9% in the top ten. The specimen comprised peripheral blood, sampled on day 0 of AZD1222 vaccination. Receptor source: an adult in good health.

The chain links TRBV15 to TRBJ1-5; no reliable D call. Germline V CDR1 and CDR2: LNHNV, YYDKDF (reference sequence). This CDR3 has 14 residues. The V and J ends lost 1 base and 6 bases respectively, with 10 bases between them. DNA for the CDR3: TGTGCCACCAGCAGAGGAGGTCCGAGTCAGCCCCAGCATTTT. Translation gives CATSRGGPSQPQHF.

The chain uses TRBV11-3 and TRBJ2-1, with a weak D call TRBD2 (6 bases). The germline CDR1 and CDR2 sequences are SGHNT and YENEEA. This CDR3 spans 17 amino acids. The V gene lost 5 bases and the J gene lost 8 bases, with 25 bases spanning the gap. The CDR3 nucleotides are TGTGCCAGCAGCCGACTATTAGGGACTTCCGCTTGGGATGAGCAGTTCTTC. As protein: CASSRLLGTSAWDEQFF.

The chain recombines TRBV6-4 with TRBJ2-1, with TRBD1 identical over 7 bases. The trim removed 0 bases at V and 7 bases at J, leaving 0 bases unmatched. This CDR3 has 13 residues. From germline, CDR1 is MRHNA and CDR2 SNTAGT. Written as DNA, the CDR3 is TGTGCCAGCAGTGACTCGGACAGGAATGAGCAGTTCTTC. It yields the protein CASSDSDRNEQFF.

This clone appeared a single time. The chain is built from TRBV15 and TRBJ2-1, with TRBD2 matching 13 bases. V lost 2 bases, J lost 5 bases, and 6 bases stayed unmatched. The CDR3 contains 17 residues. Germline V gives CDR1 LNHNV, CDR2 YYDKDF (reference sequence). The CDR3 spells CATSRTGLAGANNEQFF. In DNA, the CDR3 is TGTGCCACCAGCAGAACCGGACTAGCGGGGGCCAACAATGAGCAGTTCTTC.

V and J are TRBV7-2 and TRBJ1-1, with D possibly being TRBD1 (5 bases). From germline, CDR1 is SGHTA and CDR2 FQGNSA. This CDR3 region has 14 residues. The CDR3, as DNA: TGTGCGGGAGCAACCGGGGGGTTGAACACTGAAGCTTTCTTT. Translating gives CAGATGGLNTEAFF.

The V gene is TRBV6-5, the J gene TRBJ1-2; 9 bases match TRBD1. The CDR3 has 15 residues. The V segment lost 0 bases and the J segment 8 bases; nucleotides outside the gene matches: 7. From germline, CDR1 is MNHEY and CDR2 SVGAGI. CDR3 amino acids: CASSYSPGTGWGYTF. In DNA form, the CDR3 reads TGTGCCAGCAGTTACTCCCCCGGGACAGGGTGGGGCTACACCTTC.

This chain's CDR3 is CASSLINTDTQYF. CDR3 DNA: TGTGCCAGCAGTTTAATTAACACAGATACGCAGTATTTT. V is TRBV27 and J is TRBJ2-3, with D unclear. The CDR3 has 13 residues. V lost 2 bases, J lost 2 bases, and 5 bases lay in between. Germline V gene lookup returns CDR1 MNHEY and CDR2 SMNVEV (reference sequence).

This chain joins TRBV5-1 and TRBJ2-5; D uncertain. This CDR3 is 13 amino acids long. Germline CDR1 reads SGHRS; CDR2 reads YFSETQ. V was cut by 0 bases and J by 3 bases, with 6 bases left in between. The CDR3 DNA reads TGCGCCAGCAGCTTGGCCAGAAAAGAGACCCAGTACTTC. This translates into CASSLARKETQYF.

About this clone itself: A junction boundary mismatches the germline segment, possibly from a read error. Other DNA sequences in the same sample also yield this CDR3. DNA of the CDR3: TGTGCCAGTAGCATAGGAGGTGAAAAACTGTTTTTT. This gives the protein CASSIGGEKLFF. This sequence joins TRBV19 and TRBJ1-4; D remains ambiguous. The CDR3 has 12 amino acids. In germline, CDR1 is LNHDA, CDR2 SQIVND (reference sequence).

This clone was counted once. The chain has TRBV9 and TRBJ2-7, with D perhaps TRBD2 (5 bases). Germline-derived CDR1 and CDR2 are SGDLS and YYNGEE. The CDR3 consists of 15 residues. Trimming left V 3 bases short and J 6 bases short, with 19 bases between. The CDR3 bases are TGTGCCAGCAGCGCGGAGGACGACTCAGGCGGCGAGCAGTACTTC. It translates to CASSAEDDSGGEQYF.

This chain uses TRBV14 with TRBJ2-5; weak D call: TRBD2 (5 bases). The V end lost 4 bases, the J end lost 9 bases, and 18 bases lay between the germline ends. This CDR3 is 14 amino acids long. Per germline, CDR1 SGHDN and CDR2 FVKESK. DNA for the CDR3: TGTGCCAGCAGCCCCCCTTGGGCCCTGGGAGCCCAGTACTTC. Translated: CASSPPWALGAQYF.

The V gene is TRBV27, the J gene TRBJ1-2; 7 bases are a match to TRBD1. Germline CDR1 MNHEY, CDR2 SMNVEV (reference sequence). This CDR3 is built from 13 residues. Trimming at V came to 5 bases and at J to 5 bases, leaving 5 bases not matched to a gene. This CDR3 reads CASSPQGVYGYTF. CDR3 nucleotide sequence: TGTGCCAGCAGTCCGCAGGGGGTATATGGCTACACCTTC.

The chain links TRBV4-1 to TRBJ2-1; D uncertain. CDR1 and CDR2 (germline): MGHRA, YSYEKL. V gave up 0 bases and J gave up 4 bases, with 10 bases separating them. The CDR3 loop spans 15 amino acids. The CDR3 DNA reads TGCGCCAGCAGCCAAGATCGGGCAGTTTACAATGAGCAGTTCTTC. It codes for CASSQDRAVYNEQFF.

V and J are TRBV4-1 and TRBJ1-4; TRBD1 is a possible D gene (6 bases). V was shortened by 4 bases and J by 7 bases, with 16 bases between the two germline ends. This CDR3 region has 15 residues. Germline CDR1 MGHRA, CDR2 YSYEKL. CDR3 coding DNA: TGCGCCAGCAGCCTACTGGCAGGGGTAGGTGAAAAACTGTTTTTT. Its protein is CASSLLAGVGEKLFF.

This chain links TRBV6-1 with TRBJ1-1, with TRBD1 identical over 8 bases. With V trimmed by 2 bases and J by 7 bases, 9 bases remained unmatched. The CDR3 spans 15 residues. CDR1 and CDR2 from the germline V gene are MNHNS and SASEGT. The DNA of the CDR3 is TGTGCCAGCAGTGAAATATCCCAGGGGGCGGATGAAGCTTTCTTT. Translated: CASSEISQGADEAFF.

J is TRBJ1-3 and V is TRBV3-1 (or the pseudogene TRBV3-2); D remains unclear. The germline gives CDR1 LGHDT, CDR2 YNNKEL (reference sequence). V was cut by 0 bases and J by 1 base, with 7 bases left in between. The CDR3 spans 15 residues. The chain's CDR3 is CASSQDGGSGNTIYF. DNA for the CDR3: TGTGCCAGCAGCCAAGATGGAGGGTCTGGAAACACCATATATTTT.

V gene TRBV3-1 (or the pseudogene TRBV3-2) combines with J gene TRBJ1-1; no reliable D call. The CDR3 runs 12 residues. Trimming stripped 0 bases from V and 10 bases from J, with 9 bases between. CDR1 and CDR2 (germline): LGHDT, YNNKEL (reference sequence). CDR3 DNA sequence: TGTGCCAGCAGCCAAGAAGGTCCTGCAGCTTTCTTT. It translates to CASSQEGPAAFF.

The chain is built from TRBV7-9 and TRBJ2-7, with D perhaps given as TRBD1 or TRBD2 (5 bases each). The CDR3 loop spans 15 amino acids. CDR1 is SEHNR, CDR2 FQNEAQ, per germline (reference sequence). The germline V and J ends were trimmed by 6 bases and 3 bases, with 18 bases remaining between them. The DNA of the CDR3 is TGTGCCAGCAGTCGTGCCTCTGGGGGATTCTACGAGCAGTACTTC. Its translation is CASSRASGGFYEQYF.

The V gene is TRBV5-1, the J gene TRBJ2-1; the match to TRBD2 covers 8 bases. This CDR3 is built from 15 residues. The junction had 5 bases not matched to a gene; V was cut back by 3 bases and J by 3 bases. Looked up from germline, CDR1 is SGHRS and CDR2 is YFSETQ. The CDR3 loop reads CASSWRGDDYNEQFF. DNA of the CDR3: TGCGCCAGCAGCTGGCGGGGGGATGACTACAATGAGCAGTTCTTC. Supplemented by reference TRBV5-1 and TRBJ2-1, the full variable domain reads KAGVTQTPRYLIKTRGQQVTLSCSPISGHRSVSWYQQTPGQGLQFLFEYFSETQRNKGNFPGRFSGRQFSNSRSEMNVSTLELGDSALYLCASSWRGDDYNEQFFGPGTRLTVL.

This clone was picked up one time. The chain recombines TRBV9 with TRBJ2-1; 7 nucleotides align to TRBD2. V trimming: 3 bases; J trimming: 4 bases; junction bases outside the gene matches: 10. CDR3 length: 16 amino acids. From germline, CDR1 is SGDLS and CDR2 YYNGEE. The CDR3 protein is CASSGYGGSVYNEQFF. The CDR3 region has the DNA TGTGCCAGCAGCGGATACGGGGGGAGCGTTTACAATGAGCAGTTCTTC.

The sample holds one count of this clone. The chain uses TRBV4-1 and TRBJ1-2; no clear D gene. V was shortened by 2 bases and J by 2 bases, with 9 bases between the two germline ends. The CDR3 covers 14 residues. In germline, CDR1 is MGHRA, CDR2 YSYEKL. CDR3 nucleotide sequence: TGCGCCAGCAGCCAAATGTCACCAAACTATGGCTACACCTTC. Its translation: CASSQMSPNYGYTF.

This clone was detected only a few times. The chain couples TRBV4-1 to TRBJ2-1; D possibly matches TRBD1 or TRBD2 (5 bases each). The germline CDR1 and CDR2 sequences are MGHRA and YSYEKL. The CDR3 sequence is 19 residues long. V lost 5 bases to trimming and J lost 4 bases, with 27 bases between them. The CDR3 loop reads CASSSPGLRRGPGYNEQFF. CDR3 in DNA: TGCGCCAGCAGCTCACCCGGGCTCCGCCGGGGCCCCGGGTACAATGAGCAGTTCTTC.

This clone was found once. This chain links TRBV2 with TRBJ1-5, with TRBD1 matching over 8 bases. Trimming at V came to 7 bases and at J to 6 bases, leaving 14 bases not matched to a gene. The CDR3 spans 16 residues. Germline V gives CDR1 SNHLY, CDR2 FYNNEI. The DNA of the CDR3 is TGTGCCAGCAACGGGGGGACAGGCACTCTACGTCAGCCCCAGCATTTT. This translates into CASNGGTGTLRQPQHF.

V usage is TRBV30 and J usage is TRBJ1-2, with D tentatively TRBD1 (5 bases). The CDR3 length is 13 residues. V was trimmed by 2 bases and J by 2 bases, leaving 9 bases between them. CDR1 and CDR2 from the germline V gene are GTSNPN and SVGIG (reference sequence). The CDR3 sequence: CAWSPAGNYGYTF. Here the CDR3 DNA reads TGTGCCTGGAGTCCGGCAGGGAACTATGGCTACACCTTC.

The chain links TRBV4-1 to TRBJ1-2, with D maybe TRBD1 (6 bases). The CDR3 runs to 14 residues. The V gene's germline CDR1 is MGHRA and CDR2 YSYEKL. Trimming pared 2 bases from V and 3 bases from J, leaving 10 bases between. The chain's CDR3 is CASSQISGDYGYTF. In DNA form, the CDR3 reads TGCGCCAGCAGCCAAATTTCAGGGGACTATGGCTACACCTTC.

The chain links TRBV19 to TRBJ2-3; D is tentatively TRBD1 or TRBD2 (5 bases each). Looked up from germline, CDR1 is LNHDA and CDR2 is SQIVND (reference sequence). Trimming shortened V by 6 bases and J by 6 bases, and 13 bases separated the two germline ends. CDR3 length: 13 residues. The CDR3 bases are TGTGCCAGTAGACGAGGGGCTAGCGATACGCAGTATTTT. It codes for CASRRGASDTQYF.